This TCR beta chain was captured by sequencing in a study of blood T cell repertoires in COVID-19. Study overall: The analysed material was cDNA or gDNA that came from T cells, B-cell-depleted T cells, or PBMCs.

In the original workflow: It was from reference gene primer amplification that nucleated cell counts were estimated. The table came from immunoSEQ multiplex PCR; TCRdb's copy has only in-frame clones and leaves some out. From that table come the V and J calls and clone size; the DNA was used to work out D and trimming. The sample lists about 300,000 clones; approximately 84% were seen once. The CDR3 sequence is 17 residues long. J gave up 5 bases and V 2 bases, and 8 bases lay outside the gene matches. The V gene's germline CDR1 is SGHVS and CDR2 FQNEAQ. Sequencing was done on a sample of PBMCs or T cells enriched from blood (not recorded which). The chain employs TRBV7-8 and TRBJ1-5; 11 bases are shared with TRBD1. This clonotype was sampled from a woman under 30 who had recovered from COVID-19. The DNA for the CDR3 is TGTGCCAGCAGCTTAAGGGCCACGGGACAGGGGGATCAGCCCCAGCATTTT. This codes for CASSLRATGQGDQPQHF.